The entry below describes one T cell receptor (beta chain). The germline V gene encodes CDR1 SGHKS and CDR2 YYEKEE (reference sequence). V was clipped by 4 bases and J by 1 base, with 11 bases between them. This CDR3 spans 14 amino acids. The data are from a study of blood T cell repertoires in COVID-19. TCRdb's table, derived via immunoSEQ multiplex PCR, lists solely in-frame clones and lacks some. The repertoire holds some 200,000 clones, with 87% as singletons. The chain recombines TRBV5-5 with TRBJ2-5; D is possibly TRBD1 (6 bases). The receptor was isolated from a woman in her twenties or thirties who had recovered from COVID-19. Sequencing was done on a sample of PBMCs or T cells enriched from blood (not recorded which). CDR3 protein: CASSLRTVQETQYF. The CDR3, as DNA: TGTGCCAGCAGCCTCCGGACAGTCCAAGAGACCCAGTACTTC.